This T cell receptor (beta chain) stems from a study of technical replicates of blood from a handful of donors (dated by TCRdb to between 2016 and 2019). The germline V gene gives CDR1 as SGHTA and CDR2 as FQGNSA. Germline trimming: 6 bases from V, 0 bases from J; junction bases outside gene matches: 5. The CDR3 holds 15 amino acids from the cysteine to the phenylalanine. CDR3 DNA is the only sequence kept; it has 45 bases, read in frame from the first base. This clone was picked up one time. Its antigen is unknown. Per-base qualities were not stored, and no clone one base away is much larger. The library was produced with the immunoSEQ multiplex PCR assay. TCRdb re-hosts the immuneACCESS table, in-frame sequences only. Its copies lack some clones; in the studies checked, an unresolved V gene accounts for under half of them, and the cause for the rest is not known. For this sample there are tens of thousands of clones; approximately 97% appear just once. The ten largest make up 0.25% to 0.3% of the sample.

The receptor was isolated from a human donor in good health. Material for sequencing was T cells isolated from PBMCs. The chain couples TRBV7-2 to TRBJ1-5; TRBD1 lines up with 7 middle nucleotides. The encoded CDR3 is CASRRDSFSNQPQHF. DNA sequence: TGTGCCAGCAGGCGGGACAGCTTTAGCAATCAGCCCCAGCATTTT.